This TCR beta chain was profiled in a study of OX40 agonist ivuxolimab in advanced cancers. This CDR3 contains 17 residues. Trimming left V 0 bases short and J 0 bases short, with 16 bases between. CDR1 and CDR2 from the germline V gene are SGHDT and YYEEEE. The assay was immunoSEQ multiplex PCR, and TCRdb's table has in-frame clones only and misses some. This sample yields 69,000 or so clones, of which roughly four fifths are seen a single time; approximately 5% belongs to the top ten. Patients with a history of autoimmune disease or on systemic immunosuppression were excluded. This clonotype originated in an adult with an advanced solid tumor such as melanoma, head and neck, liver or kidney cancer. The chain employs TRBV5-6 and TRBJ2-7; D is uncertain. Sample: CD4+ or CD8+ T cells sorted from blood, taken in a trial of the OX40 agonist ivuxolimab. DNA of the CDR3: TGTGCCAGCAGCTTGGAAGGGCGGCAGGTAGGCTCCTACGAGCAGTACTTC. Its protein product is CASSLEGRQVGSYEQYF.